This T cell receptor (beta chain) was observed in a study of technical replicates of blood from a handful of donors. The table came from immunoSEQ multiplex PCR; TCRdb's copy has only in-frame clones and leaves some out. The sample has 60,000 to 90,000 clones, approximately 96% seen once. Deletions cut 1 base from V and 0 bases from J, with 9 bases between. The CDR3 is 15 residues long. CDR1 is SGHNT, CDR2 YENEEA, per germline. The gene calls are TRBV11-3 and TRBJ2-5, with D tentatively TRBD2 (5 bases). Material for sequencing was T cells isolated from PBMCs. The origin of this receptor is a human donor in good health. CDR3 sequence (DNA): TGTGCCAGCAGCTTAGGGCTAGCCGACCAAGAGACCCAGTACTTC. This translates into CASSLGLADQETQYF.